The 19 T cell receptor beta chains reported below all come from one sample, sequenced in a study of CD8+ T cells in alopecia areata. RNA was isolated and reverse transcribed to cDNA, the sequencing template. The protocol was immunoSEQ multiplex PCR, while the TCRdb copy is restricted to in-frame clones and leaves out a portion. There are 45,000 to 70,000 clones in the sample; about 96% occur only once, and roughly 25% lies in the top ten. The sequenced sample was CD8+ T cells sorted from blood, obtained at week 0. These receptors were collected from a human donor with alopecia areata.

CDR3 DNA: TGTGCCAGCAGTTTATCACAGGCGTCCTCCTACGAGCAGTACTTC. This encodes CASSLSQASSYEQYF. This sequence joins TRBV27 and TRBJ2-7; D perhaps matches TRBD1 (5 bases). Trimming removed 0 bases at V and 0 bases at J, with 9 bases between. CDR1 and CDR2 from the germline V gene are MNHEY and SMNVEV (reference sequence). The CDR3 is 15 amino acids.

The CDR3 DNA reads as TGTGCCAGCAGCTTTTCCGGGGATGAGCAGTTCTTC. As protein: CASSFSGDEQFF. The rearrangement uses TRBV7-9 and TRBJ2-1; D is possibly TRBD2 (5 bases). Germline lookup yields CDR1 SEHNR and CDR2 FQNEAQ (reference sequence). Between the trimmed V and J ends, which lost 3 bases and 8 bases, there was a span of 8 bases. This CDR3 contains 12 residues.

This chain connects TRBV5-5 to TRBJ2-7, with a tentative D call TRBD1 (6 bases). Germline V gene lookup returns CDR1 SGHKS and CDR2 YYEKEE (reference sequence). This CDR3 comprises 16 residues. V was trimmed by 4 bases and J by 0 bases, leaving 17 bases between them. The CDR3 spells CASSLSQGSISYEQYF. The CDR3 DNA reads TGTGCCAGCAGCCTCTCACAGGGCTCTATCTCCTACGAGCAGTACTTC. The full variable domain, with the rest looked up from reference TRBV5-5 and TRBJ2-7, is DAGVTQSPTHLIKTRGQQVTLRCSPISGHKSVSWYQQVLGQGPQFIFQYYEKEERGRGNFPDRFSARQFPNYSSELNVNALLLGDSALYLCASSLSQGSISYEQYFGPGTRLTVT.

This rearrangement joins TRBV15 to TRBJ2-1; 7 nucleotides agree with TRBD2. The CDR3 has 15 residues. The junction had 2 bases not matched to a gene; V was cut back by 1 base and J by 2 bases. Germline V gives CDR1 LNHNV, CDR2 YYDKDF (reference sequence). CDR3 residues: CATSRGGGAYNEQFF. CDR3 coding DNA: TGTGCCACCAGCAGAGGTGGGGGGGCCTACAATGAGCAGTTCTTC.

The chain links TRBV4-3 to TRBJ2-3; TRBD1 might be the D (6 bases). The V end lost 0 bases, the J end lost 3 bases, and 10 bases lay between the germline ends. The CDR3 covers 15 residues. Germline lookup yields CDR1 LGHNA and CDR2 YSLEER. The CDR3 loop is CASSQEDTGTDTQYF. The CDR3 DNA sequence: TGCGCCAGCAGCCAAGAGGATACAGGGACAGATACGCAGTATTTT.

The rearrangement uses TRBV6-6 and TRBJ2-7; D is perhaps TRBD2 (5 bases). The CDR3 loop spans 13 amino acids. Trimming took 6 bases from V and 3 from J, leaving 12 bases between them. Germline CDR1 MNHNY, CDR2 SVGAGI (reference sequence). CDR3 in DNA: TGTGCCAGCAGACACGGACTCGTCTACGAGCAGTACTTC. It yields the protein CASRHGLVYEQYF.

The rearrangement links TRBV7-8 to TRBJ2-1; possible D gene TRBD1, 6 bases. Germline V gene sequence: CDR1 SGHVS, CDR2 FQNEAQ. V lost 0 bases to trimming and J lost 0 bases, with 12 bases between them. This CDR3 region has 17 residues. The CDR3 protein is CASSLAPGQSSYNEQFF. CDR3 DNA sequence: TGTGCCAGCAGCTTAGCTCCCGGACAGAGCTCCTACAATGAGCAGTTCTTC.

The genes are TRBV7-9 and TRBJ2-1; 9 nucleotides agree with TRBD2. The germline gives CDR1 SEHNR, CDR2 FQNEAQ (reference sequence). This CDR3 is 15 amino acids long. The V segment lost 5 bases and the J segment 6 bases; nucleotides outside the gene matches: 8. CDR3 DNA: TGTGCCAGCAGCACCGCCGGGACTAGCAGCAATGAGCAGTTCTTC. Translation gives CASSTAGTSSNEQFF.

This clone came up once. The chain recombines TRBV6-5 with TRBJ2-1; no clear D. The CDR3 has 15 amino acids. V shed 0 bases and J shed 0 bases, with 6 bases lying between them. CDR1 is MNHEY and CDR2 is SVGAGI in the germline V gene. This chain's CDR3 is CASSYSASSYNEQFF. In DNA form, the CDR3 reads TGTGCCAGCAGTTACTCGGCTAGCTCCTACAATGAGCAGTTCTTC.

This clone is a singleton in its sample. The rearrangement joins TRBV4-1 to TRBJ2-7, with 10 bases lining up with TRBD2. Germline V lookup: CDR1 MGHRA, CDR2 YSYEKL. CDR3 length equals 19 residues. V lost 4 bases, J lost 1 base, and 16 bases stayed unmatched. The CDR3, as DNA: TGCGCCAGCAGCCCCATTGGGCTGGGTAATAGCGGGGGGTCCTACGAGCAGTACTTC. Protein: CASSPIGLGNSGGSYEQYF.

The V and J genes are TRBV6-5 and TRBJ2-3; D is unresolved. This CDR3 is 15 amino acids long. The V and J ends lost 2 bases and 0 bases respectively, with 9 bases between them. Germline V gene data show CDR1 as MNHEY and CDR2 as SVGAGI. CDR3 coding DNA: TGTGCCAGCAGTTACATGCCCGGGAGCACAGATACGCAGTATTTT. It yields the protein CASSYMPGSTDTQYF.

The rearrangement links TRBV27 to TRBJ2-7; D remains ambiguous. Trimming shortened V by 2 bases and J by 2 bases, and 13 bases separated the two germline ends. CDR1 is MNHEY, CDR2 SMNVEV, per germline (reference sequence). CDR3 length: 15 residues. CDR3 sequence reads: CASSLQPTGAYEQYF. The CDR3 DNA reads TGTGCCAGCAGTTTACAGCCGACTGGTGCCTACGAGCAGTACTTC.

This clone was observed once. The rearrangement links TRBV10-3 to TRBJ1-1; no clear D gene. The CDR3 is 14 amino acids. Germline values: CDR1 ENHRY, CDR2 SYGVKD. V lost 4 bases and J 1 base, leaving 10 bases between the germline ends. This chain's CDR3 is CAISGVPENTEAFF. The CDR3 coding sequence is TGTGCCATCAGTGGGGTCCCCGAGAACACTGAAGCTTTCTTT.

V is TRBV6-5 and J is TRBJ2-1, with D perhaps TRBD2 (6 bases). V lost 5 bases and J 10 bases, leaving 15 bases between the germline ends. The CDR3 totals 13 residues. Germline values: CDR1 MNHEY, CDR2 SVGAGI. The CDR3 spells CASSGTSLSEQFF. The CDR3 nucleotides are TGTGCCAGCAGTGGGACTTCCCTATCGGAGCAGTTCTTC.

V usage is TRBV5-1 and J usage is TRBJ2-7, with TRBD1 matching 7 bases. Germline V CDR1 and CDR2: SGHRS, YFSETQ. Trimming removed 4 bases from V and 3 bases from J; junction bases left unmatched: 7. CDR3 length: 14 residues. The DNA of the CDR3 is TGCGCCAGCAGCGACGGACAGGATAACTACGAGCAGTACTTC. As protein: CASSDGQDNYEQYF.

The V and J genes are TRBV6-5 and TRBJ2-7, with TRBD1 identical over 8 bases. There are 15 residues in the CDR3. Germline CDR1 is MNHEY and CDR2 is SVGAGI. With V trimmed by 6 bases and J by 7 bases, 14 bases remained unmatched. The CDR3 bases are TGTGCCAGCAGCCCCCATGGACAGGGTTCGGAGGAGCAGTACTTC. As protein: CASSPHGQGSEEQYF.

This chain joins TRBV27 and TRBJ2-3, with D possibly being TRBD1 or TRBD2 (6 bases each). The CDR3 has 16 residues. Trimming cost V 2 bases and J 0 bases, with 12 bases left between them. Looked up from germline, CDR1 is MNHEY and CDR2 is SMNVEV (reference sequence). CDR3 residues: CASSLGGQGSTDTQYF. CDR3 bases: TGTGCCAGCAGTTTAGGAGGGCAGGGGAGCACAGATACGCAGTATTTT.

V is TRBV4-2 and J is TRBJ2-7, with TRBD2 identical over 9 bases. There are 16 residues in the CDR3. Trimming at V came to 0 bases and at J to 1 base, leaving 4 bases not matched to a gene. The V gene's germline CDR1 is LGHNA and CDR2 YNFKEQ. The CDR3 region is CASSQEERGASYEQYF. DNA for the CDR3: TGTGCCAGCAGCCAAGAGGAGCGGGGGGCGTCCTACGAGCAGTACTTC.

This clone was detected only once. The chain carries TRBV4-3 and TRBJ2-7; D gene uncertain. The CDR3 spans 15 residues. The ends were cut back, 0 bases at V and 0 bases at J, with 9 bases in the middle. Germline values: CDR1 LGHNA, CDR2 YSLEER. The CDR3 DNA reads as TGCGCCAGCAGCCAAGACACCTTTACCTCCTACGAGCAGTACTTC. Amino acids: CASSQDTFTSYEQYF.